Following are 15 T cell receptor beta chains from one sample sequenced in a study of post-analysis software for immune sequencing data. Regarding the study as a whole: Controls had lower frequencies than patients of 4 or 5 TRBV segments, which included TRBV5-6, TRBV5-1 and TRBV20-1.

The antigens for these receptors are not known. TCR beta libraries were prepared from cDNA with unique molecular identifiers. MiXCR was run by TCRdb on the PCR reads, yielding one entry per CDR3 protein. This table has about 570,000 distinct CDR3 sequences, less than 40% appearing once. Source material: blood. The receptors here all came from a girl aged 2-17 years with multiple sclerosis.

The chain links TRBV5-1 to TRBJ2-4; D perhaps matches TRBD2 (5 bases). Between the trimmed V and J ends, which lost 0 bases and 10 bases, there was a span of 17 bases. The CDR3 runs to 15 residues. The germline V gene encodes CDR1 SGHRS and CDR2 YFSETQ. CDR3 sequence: CASSLGGKGTMIQYF. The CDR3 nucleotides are TGCGCCAGCAGCTTGGGAGGGAAGGGAACAATGATTCAGTACTTC. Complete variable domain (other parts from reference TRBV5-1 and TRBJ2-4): KAGVTQTPRYLIKTRGQQVTLSCSPISGHRSVSWYQQTPGQGLQFLFEYFSETQRNKGNFPGRFSGRQFSNSRSEMNVSTLELGDSALYLCASSLGGKGTMIQYFGAGTRLSVL.

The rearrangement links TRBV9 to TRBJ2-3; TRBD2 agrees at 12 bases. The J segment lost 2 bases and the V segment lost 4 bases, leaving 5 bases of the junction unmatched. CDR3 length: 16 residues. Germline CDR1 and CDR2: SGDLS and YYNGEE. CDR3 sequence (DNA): TGTGCCAGCAGCACCGGACTAGCGGGGTTCACAGATACGCAGTATTTT. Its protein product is CASSTGLAGFTDTQYF.

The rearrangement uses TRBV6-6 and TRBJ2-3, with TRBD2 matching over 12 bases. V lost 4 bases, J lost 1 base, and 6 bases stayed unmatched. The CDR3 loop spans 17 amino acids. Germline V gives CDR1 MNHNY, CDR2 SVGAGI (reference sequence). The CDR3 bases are TGTGCCAGCAGTTCCTGGGCTAGCGGGGGGGGCACAGATACGCAGTATTTT. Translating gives CASSSWASGGGTDTQYF.

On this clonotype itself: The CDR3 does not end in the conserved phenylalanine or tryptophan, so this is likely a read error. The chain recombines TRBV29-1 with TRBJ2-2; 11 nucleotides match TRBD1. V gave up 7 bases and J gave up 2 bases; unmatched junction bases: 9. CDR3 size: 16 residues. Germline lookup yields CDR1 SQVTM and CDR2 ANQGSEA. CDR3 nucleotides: TGCAGCGAGGACAGGGGGCCGAGCGTAAACACCGGGGAGCTGTTTTTG. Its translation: CSEDRGPSVNTGELFL.

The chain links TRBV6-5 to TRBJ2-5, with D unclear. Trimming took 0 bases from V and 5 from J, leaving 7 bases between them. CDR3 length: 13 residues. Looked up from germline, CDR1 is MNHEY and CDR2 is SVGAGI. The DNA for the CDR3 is TGTGCCAGCAGTTACTCCTCTGTCGAGACCCAGTACTTC. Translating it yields CASSYSSVETQYF.

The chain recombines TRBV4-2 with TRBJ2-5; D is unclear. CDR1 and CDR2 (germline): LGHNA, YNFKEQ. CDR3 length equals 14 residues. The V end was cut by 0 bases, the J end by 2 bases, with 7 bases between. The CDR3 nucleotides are TGTGCCAGCAGCCAAGATTACTTGCAAGAGACCCAGTACTTC. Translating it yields CASSQDYLQETQYF.

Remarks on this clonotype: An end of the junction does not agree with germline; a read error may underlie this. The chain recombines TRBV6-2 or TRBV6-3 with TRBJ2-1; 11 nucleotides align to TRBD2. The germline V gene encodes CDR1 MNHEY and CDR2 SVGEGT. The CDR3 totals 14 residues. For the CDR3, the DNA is TGTGCCAGCAGTGTCGGACTAGCGGGCTCTGAGCAGTGCTTC. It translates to CASSVGLAGSEQCF.

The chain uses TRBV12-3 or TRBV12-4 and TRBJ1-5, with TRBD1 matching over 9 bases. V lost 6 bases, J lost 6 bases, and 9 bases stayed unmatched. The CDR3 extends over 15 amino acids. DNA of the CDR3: TGTGCCAGCAGCCATACAGGGGGCGCGTCTCAGCCCCAGCATTTT. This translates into CASSHTGGASQPQHF.

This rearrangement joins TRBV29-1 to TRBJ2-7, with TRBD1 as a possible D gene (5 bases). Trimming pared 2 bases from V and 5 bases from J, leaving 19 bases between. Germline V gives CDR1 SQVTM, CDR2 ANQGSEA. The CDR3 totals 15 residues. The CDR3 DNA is TGCAGCGTTGAAAGAAGTGGGCAGGGCGGCCACGAGCAGTACTTC. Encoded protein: CSVERSGQGGHEQYF.

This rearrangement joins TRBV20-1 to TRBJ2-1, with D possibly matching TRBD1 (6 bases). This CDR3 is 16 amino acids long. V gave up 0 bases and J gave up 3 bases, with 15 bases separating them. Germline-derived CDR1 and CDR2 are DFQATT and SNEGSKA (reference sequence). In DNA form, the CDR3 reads TGCAGTGCTAGAGATCTCAGACAGGACGACTACAATGAGCAGTTCTTC. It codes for CSARDLRQDDYNEQFF.

Written as DNA, the CDR3 is TGTGCCAGCAGTGAGTTTAGCGGGGGTAACAATGAGCAGTTCTTC. Encoded protein: CASSEFSGGNNEQFF. The chain couples TRBV28 to TRBJ2-1; 9 nucleotides line up with TRBD2. The V and J ends lost 5 bases and 5 bases, in that order; junction bases with no gene match: 7. The CDR3 has 15 residues. Germline CDR1 and CDR2: MDHEN and SYDVKM.

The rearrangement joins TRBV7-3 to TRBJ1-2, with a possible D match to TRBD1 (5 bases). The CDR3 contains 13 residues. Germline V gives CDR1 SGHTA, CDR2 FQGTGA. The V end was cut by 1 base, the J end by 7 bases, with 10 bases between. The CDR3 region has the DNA TGTGCCAGCAGCTTAATGACTGGGGGTGGCTACACCTTC. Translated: CASSLMTGGGYTF.

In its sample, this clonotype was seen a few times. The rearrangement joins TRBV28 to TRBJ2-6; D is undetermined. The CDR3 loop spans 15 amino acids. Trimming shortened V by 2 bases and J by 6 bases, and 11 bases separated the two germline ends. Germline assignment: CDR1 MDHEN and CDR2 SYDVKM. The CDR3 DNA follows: TGTGCCAGCAGTTTAGACACATTTGAGGCCAACGTCCTGACTTTC. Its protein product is CASSLDTFEANVLTF.

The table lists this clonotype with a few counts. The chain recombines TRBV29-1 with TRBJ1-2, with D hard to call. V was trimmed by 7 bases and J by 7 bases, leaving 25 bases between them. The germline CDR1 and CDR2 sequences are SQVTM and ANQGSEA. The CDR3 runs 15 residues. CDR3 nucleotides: TGCAGCGCCTATCACCCCCGTACAACCCCATCTGGCTACACCTTC. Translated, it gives CSAYHPRTTPSGYTF.

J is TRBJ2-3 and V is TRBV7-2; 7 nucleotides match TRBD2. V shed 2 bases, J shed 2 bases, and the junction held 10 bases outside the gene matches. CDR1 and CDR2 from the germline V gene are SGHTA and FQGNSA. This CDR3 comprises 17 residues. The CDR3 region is CASSLFGASGPTDTQYF. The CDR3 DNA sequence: TGTGCCAGCAGCTTATTTGGAGCTAGCGGACCCACAGATACGCAGTATTTT. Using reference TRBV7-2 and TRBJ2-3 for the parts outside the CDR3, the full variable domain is GAGVSQSPSNKVTEKGKDVELRCDPISGHTALYWYRQSLGQGLEFLIYFQGNSAPDKSGLPSDRFSAERTGGSVSTLTIQRTQQEDSAVYLCASSLFGASGPTDTQYFGPGTRLTVL.